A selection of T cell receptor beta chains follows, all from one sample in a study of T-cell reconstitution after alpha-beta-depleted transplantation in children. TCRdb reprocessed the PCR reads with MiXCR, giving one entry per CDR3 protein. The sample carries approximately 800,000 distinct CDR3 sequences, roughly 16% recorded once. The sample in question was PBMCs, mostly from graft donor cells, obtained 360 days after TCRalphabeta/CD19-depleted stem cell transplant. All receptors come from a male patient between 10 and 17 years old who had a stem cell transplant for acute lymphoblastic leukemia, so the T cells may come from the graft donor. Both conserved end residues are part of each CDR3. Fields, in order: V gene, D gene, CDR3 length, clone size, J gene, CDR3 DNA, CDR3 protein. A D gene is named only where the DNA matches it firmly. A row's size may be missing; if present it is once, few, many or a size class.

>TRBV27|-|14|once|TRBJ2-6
TGTGCCAGCAGCTCCTCCCTGGGGGTCAACGTCCTGACTTTC
CASSSSLGVNVLTF
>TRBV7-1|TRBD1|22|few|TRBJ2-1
TGTGCCAGCAGCTCGTTGGTGGTCAAGGGACAGGGGGCCGGTGTCCCCTACAATGAGCAGTTCTTC
CASSSLVVKGQGAGVPYNEQFF
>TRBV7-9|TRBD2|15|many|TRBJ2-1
TGTGCCAGCAGCCCTAGCGGGAGCGGCACCAATGAGCAGTTCTTC
CASSPSGSGTNEQFF
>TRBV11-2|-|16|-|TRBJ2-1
TGTGCCAGCAGCACCCCTCCGGGGACCCTCTACAATGAGCAGTTCTTC
CASSTPPGTLYNEQFF
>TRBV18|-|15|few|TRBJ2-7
TGTGCCAGCTCACCTATAGGGAGCGGCTCCTACGAGCAGTACTTC
CASSPIGSGSYEQYF
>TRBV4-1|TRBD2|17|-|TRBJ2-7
TGCGCCAGCAGCCAAGATCTAGCGGGAGGGCCCAACTACGAGCAGTACTTC
CASSQDLAGGPNYEQYF
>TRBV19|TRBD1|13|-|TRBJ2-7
TGTGCCAGTAGTACTCGGGACAGCCTTGGGCAGTACTTC
CASSTRDSLGQYF
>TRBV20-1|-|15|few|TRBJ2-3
TGCAGTGCTAGAGGTGCGGCCCGCGGGCCAGATACGCAGTATTTT
CSARGAARGPDTQYF
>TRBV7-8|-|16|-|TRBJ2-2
TGTGCCAGCAGCTGGTTCAGGGCTGCGAACACCGGGGAGCTGTTTTTT
CASSWFRAANTGELFF
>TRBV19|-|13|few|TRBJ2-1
TGTGCCAGTAGCCAGGGCGGGGACAATGAGCAGTTCTTC
CASSQGGDNEQFF
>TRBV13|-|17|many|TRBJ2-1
TGTGCCAGCAGCGTCCTCTCACTAGTACTAACCGACAATGAGCAGTTCTTC
CASSVLSLVLTDNEQFF
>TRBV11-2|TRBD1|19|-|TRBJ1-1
TGTGCCAGCAATACGGACAGGGTCAAGTTAGTCAGCGGTCACACTGAAGCTTTCTTT
CASNTDRVKLVSGHTEAFF
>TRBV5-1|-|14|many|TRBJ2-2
TGCGCCAGCAGCTCCACAGGGAACACCGGGGAGCTGTTTTTT
CASSSTGNTGELFF
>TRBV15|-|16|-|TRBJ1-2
TGTGCCACCAGCAGACCCTGGACCGGAGCCTTCTATGGCTACACCTTC
CATSRPWTGAFYGYTF
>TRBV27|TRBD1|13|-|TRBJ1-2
TGTGCCAGCAGCCGTGGGACAGGTGGAGGCTACACCTTC
CASSRGTGGGYTF
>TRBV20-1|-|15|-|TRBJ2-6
TGCAGTGCTAGTCAGGGAGGCTCTGGGGCCAACGTCCTGACTTTC
CSASQGGSGANVLTF
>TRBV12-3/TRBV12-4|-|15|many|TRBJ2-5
TGTGCCAGCAGTTCCTTGGCCCTGTACCAAGAGACCCAGTACTTC
CASSSLALYQETQYF
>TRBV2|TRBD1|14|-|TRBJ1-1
TGTGCCAGCAGACAGGACAGGGGCTTGACTGAAGCTTTCTTT
CASRQDRGLTEAFF
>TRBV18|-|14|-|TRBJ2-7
TGTGCCAGCTCACCCTGGGACACCTCCTACGAGCAGTACTTC
CASSPWDTSYEQYF
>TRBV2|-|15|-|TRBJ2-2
TGTGCCAGCATCCCGAACAGAAGGGTCCCCGGGGAGCTGTTTTTT
CASIPNRRVPGELFF
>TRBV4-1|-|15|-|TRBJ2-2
TGCGCCAGCAGCCAACCGGGACGGGGCACCGGGGAGCTGTTTTTT
CASSQPGRGTGELFF
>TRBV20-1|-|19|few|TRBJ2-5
TGCAGTGCTAGAAGGGGAAGGAAGACTAGTCCGGGGTCAAGAGAGACCCAGTACTTC
CSARRGRKTSPGSRETQYF
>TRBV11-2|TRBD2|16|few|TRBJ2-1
TGTGCCAGCAGGAGGATAGCGGGGGCGGGTTACAATGAGCAGTTCTTC
CASRRIAGAGYNEQFF
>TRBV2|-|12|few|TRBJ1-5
TGTGCCAGCACGGAGGGGATTCAGCCCCAGCATTTT
CASTEGIQPQHF